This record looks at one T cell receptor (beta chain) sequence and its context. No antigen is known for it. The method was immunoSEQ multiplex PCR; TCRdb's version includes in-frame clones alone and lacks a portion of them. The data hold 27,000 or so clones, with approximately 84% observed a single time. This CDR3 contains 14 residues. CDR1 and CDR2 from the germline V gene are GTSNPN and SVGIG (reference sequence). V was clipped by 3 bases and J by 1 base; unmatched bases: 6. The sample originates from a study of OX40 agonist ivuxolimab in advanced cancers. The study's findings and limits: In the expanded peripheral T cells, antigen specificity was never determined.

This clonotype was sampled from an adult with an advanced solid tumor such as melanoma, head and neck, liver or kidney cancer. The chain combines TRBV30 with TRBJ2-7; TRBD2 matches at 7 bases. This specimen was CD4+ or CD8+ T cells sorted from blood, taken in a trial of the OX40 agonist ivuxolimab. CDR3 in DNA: TGTGCCTGGAGCTGGGGGGAGGGGTCCTACGAGCAGTACTTC. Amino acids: CAWSWGEGSYEQYF.